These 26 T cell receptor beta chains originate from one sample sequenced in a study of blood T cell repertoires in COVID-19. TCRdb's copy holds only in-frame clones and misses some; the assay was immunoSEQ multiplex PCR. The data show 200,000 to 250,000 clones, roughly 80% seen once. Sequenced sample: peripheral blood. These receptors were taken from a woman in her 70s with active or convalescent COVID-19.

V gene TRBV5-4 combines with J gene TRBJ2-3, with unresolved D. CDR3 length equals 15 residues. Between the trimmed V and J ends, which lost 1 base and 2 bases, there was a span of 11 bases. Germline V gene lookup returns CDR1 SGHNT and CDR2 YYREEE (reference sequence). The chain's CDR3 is CASSLPPPTTDTQYF. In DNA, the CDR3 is TGTGCCAGCAGCTTGCCGCCGCCTACCACAGATACGCAGTATTTT.

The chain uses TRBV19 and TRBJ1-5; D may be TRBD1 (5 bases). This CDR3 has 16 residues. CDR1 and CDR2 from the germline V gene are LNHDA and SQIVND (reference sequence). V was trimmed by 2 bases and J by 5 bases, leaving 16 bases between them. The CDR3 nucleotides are TGTGCCAGTAGTATAAGCTGGCAGGGTAATTATCAGCCCCAGCATTTT. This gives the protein CASSISWQGNYQPQHF.

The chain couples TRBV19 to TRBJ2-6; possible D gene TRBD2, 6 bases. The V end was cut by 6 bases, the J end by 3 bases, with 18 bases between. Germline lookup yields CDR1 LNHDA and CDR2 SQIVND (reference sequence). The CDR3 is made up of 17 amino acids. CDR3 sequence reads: CASSWGSWGVGANVLTF. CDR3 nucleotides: TGTGCCAGTAGCTGGGGATCATGGGGGGTTGGGGCCAACGTCCTGACTTTC. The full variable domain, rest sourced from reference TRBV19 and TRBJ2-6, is DGGITQSPKYLFRKEGQNVTLSCEQNLNHDAMYWYRQDPGQGLRLIYYSQIVNDFQKGDIAEGYSVSREKKESFPLTVTSAQKNPTAFYLCASSWGSWGVGANVLTFGAGSRLTVL.

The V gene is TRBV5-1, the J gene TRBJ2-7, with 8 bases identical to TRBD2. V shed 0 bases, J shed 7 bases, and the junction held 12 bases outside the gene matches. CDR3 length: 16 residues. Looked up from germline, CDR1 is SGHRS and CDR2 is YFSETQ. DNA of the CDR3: TGCGCCAGCAGCTTGGGGATCCAGCGGGAGTGGCGGGAGCAGTACTTC. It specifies CASSLGIQREWREQYF.

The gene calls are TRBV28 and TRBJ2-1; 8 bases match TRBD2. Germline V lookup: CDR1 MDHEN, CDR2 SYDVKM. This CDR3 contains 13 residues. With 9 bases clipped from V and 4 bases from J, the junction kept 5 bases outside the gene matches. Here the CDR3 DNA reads TGTGCCAGTTCGACTAGCGCGTACAATGAGCAGTTCTTC. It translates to CASSTSAYNEQFF.

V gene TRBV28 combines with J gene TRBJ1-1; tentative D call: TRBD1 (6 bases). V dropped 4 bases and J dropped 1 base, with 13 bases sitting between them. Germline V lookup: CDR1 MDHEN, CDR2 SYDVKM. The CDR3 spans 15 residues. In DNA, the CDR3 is TGTGCCAGCAGTTCCTTGGACAGCTCGAACACTGAAGCTTTCTTT. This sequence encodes CASSSLDSSNTEAFF.

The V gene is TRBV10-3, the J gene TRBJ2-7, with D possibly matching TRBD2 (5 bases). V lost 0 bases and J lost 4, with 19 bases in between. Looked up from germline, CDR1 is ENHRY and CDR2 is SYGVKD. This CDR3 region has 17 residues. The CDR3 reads CAISESSGRGKMYEQYF. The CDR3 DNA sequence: TGTGCCATCAGTGAGTCGTCGGGTCGGGGAAAAATGTACGAGCAGTACTTC.

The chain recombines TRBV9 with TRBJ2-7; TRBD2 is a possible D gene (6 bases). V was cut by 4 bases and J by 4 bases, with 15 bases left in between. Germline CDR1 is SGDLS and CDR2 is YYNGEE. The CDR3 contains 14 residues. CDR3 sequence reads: CASSPIGTFYEQYF. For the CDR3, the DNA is TGTGCCAGCAGCCCAATTGGGACTTTTTACGAGCAGTACTTC.

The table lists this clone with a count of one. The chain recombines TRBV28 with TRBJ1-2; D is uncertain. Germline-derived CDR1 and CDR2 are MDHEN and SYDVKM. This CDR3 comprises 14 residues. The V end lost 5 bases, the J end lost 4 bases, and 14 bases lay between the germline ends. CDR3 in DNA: TGTGCCAGCAGTGCTTCCGGGATCGCCTATGGCTACACCTTC. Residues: CASSASGIAYGYTF.

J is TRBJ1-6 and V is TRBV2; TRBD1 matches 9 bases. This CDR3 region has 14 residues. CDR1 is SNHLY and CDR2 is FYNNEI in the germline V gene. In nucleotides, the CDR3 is TGTGCACAACTCTCGGACAGGGGAAATTCACCCCTCCACTTT. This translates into CAQLSDRGNSPLHF. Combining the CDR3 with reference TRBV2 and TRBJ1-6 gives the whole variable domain EPEVTQTPSHQVTQMGQEVILRCVPISNHLYFYWYRQILGQKVEFLVSFYNNEISEKSEIFDDQFSVERPDGSNFTLKIRSTKLEDSAMYFCAQLSDRGNSPLHFGNGTRLTVT.

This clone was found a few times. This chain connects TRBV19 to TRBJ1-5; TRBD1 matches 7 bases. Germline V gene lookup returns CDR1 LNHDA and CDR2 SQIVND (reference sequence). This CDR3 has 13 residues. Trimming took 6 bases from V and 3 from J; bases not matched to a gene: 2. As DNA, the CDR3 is TGTGCCAGTAGCGGGACAGTCAATCAGCCCCAGCATTTT. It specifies CASSGTVNQPQHF.

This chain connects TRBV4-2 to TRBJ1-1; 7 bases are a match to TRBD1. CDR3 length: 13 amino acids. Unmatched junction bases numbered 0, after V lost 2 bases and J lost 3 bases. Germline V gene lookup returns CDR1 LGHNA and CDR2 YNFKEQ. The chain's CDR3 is CASSQQGDTEAFF. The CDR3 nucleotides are TGTGCCAGCAGCCAACAGGGGGACACTGAAGCTTTCTTT.

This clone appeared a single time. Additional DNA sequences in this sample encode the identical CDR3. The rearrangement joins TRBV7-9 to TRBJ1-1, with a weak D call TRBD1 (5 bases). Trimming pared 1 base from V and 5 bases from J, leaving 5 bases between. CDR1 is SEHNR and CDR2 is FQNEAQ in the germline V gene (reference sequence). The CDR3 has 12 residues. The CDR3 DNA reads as TGTGCCAGCAGCTTAGACAGGACTGAAGCTTTCTTT. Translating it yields CASSLDRTEAFF.

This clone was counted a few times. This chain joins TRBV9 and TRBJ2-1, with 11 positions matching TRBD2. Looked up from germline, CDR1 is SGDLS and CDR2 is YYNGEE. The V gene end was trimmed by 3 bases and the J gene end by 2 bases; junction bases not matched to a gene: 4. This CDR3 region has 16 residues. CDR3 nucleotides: TGTGCCAGCAGCGAGGGGACTAGCGGAACCTACAATGAGCAGTTCTTC. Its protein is CASSEGTSGTYNEQFF.

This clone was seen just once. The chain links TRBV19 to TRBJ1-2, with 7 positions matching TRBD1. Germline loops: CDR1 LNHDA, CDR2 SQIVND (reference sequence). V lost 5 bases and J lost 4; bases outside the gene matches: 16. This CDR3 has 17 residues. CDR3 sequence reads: CASSFLGQPAPLYGYTF. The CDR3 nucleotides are TGTGCCAGTAGTTTTTTGGGACAGCCGGCACCCCTCTATGGCTACACCTTC.

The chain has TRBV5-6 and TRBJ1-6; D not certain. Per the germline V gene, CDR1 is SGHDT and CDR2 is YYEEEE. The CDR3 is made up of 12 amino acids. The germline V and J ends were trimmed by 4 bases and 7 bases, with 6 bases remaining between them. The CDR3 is CASSRYNSPLHF. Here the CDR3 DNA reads TGTGCCAGCAGCCGGTACAATTCACCCCTCCACTTT. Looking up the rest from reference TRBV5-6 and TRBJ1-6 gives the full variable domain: DAGVTQSPTHLIKTRGQQVTLRCSPKSGHDTVSWYQQALGQGPQFIFQYYEEEERQRGNFPDRFSGHQFPNYSSELNVNALLLGDSALYLCASSRYNSPLHFGNGTRLTVT.

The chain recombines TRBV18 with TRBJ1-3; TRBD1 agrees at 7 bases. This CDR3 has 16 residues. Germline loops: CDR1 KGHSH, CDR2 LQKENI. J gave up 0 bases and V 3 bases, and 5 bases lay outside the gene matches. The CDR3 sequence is CASSPGQTSSGNTIYF. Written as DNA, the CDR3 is TGTGCCAGCTCACCGGGACAGACCAGCTCTGGAAACACCATATATTTT.

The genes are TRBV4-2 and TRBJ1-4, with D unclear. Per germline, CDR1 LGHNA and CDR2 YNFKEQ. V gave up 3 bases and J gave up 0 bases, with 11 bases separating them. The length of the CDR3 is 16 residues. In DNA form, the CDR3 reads TGTGCCAGCAGCCATTCGGACTCATCAACTAATGAAAAACTGTTTTTT. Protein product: CASSHSDSSTNEKLFF.

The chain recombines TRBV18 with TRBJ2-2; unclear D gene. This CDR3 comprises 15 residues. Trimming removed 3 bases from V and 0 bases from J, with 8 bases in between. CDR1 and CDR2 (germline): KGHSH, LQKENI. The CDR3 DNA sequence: TGTGCCAGCTCACCCCTCAGATCGAACACCGGGGAGCTGTTTTTT. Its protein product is CASSPLRSNTGELFF.

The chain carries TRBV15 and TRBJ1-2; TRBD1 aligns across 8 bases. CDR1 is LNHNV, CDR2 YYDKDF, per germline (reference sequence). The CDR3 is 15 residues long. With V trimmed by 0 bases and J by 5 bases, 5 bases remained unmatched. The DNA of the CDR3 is TGTGCCACCAGCAGAGATCGGACAGGGTCGTATGGCTACACCTTC. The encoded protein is CATSRDRTGSYGYTF.

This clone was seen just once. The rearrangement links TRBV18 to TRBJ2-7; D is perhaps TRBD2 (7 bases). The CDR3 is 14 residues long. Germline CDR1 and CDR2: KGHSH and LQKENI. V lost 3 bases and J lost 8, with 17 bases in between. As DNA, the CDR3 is TGTGCCAGCTCACCGGCGGGGGCTCCCGGGCAGCAGTACTTC. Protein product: CASSPAGAPGQQYF. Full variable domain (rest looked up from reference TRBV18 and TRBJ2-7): NAGVMQNPRHLVRRRGQEARLRCSPMKGHSHVYWYRQLPEEGLKFMVYLQKENIIDESGMPKERFSAEFPKEGPSILRIQQVVRGDSAAYFCASSPAGAPGQQYFGPGTRLTVT.

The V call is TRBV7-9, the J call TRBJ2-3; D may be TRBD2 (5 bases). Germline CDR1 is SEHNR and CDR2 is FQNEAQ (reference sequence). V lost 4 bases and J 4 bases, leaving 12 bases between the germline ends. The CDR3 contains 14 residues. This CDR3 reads CASSSGYSADTQYF. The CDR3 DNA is TGTGCCAGCAGCTCGGGGTATTCCGCAGATACGCAGTATTTT.

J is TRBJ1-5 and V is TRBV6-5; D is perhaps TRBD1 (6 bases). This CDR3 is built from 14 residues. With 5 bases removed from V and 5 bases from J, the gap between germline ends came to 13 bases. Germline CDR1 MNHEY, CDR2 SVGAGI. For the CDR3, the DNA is TGTGCCAGCAGTCTAGGGGGAGCGGATCAGCCCCAGCATTTT. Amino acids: CASSLGGADQPQHF.

CDR3 nucleotides: TGTGCCAGCAGCAAGGGACACAACACCGGGGAGCTGTTTTTT. Its protein is CASSKGHNTGELFF. The genes are TRBV9 and TRBJ2-2; tentative D call: TRBD1 (6 bases). Germline assignment: CDR1 SGDLS and CDR2 YYNGEE. The CDR3 runs to 14 residues. V shed 4 bases and J shed 2 bases, with 9 bases lying between them.

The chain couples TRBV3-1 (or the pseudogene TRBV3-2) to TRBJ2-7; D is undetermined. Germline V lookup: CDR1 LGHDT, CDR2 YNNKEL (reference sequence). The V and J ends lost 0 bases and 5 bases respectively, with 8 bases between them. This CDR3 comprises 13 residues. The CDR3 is CASSQERWNEQYF. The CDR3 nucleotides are TGTGCCAGCAGCCAAGAGAGGTGGAACGAGCAGTACTTC.

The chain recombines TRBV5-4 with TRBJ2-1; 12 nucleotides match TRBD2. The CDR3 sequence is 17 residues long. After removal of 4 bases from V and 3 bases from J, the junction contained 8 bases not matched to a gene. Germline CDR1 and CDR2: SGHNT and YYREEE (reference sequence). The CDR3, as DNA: TGTGCCAGCAGCGGGACCCGGACTAGCGGGGACTACAATGAGCAGTTCTTC. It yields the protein CASSGTRTSGDYNEQFF.